The present TCR beta chain was sequenced within a study of shared clonotypes between healthy human individuals (dated by TCRdb to about 2020). About the full investigation: Three men and a couple of women, aged 18 to 49 years, made up the cohort. For each donor, CD4 naive and CD4 memory were each given three plates, CD8 naive was given two plates, and CD8 memory was given one plate. To estimate repertoire size and how much clonotypes are shared between individuals, the study performed deep sequencing of blood TCR repertoires from about five healthy adults. Different laboratories and diverse techniques were used to prepare libraries and sequence TCR repertoires, to increase sequencing depth and limit assay-specific biases. Per donor, leukapheresis produced somewhere between about 0.85 and 10 billion PBMCs. Overall study results and their limits: About 5% of naive CD4, around 4% of naive CD8, 2.3% of memory CD4, and around 0.4% of memory CD8 clonotypes were shared across several donors. Because the study included a small number of donors, the genetic and exposure-history diversity represented was limited. Clonotypes shared by all four sorted-subset donors showed higher generation probabilities than non-shared clonotypes. Naive subsets generally had larger estimated clonotype richness than memory subsets did. Sampling was limited to blood, and TCR repertoires in tissue likely differ from TCR repertoires in blood. Pairwise subsampling indicated that sequencing depth was expected to affect the degree of clonotype sharing among donors. Rarefaction of sorted-subset datasets indicated incomplete sequencing despite the large sequencing depth.

Trimming costs V 5 bases and J 6 bases, and their ends lie 11 bases apart. Taken from the germline V gene, the CDR1 and CDR2 loops are SGHTA and FQGTGA. The CDR3 runs 13 residues from the cysteine to the phenylalanine. Just CDR3 DNA is preserved here, 39 bases in frame from base 1. Healthy HIV-negative adults with no recently reported acute infections or vaccinations were included as donors. All donors were Caucasian adults living in Nashville, Tennessee, USA. CD4+ T cells were enriched by magnetic negative selection; naive cells were then positively selected on CD45RA, and the negative fraction formed the memory subset. After blood collection by leukapheresis, PBMCs were isolated using Ficoll-Histopaque density gradient centrifugation and then cryopreserved in the vapor phase of liquid nitrogen. Analytical flow cytometry was used to check the purity and quantity of each magnetically sorted T cell population. Genomic DNA was isolated from each sorted fraction and quantified by UV absorbance on a Nanodrop 2000c.

Using the deep immunoSEQ assay, TCR CDR3 regions were amplified from genomic DNA by multiplex PCR. For each cell subset, the extracted genomic DNA was distributed evenly across all wells of several immunoSEQ 96-well plates, and each plate served as one replicate. Each replicate PCR for sorted subsets received roughly 0.2 ug genomic DNA, equal to about 30,000 T cell genomes. Purified libraries were measured with a Qubit 3.0 fluorometer, size-checked on a Bioanalyzer 2100, and measured again with the KAPA Library Quantification kit. Every immunoSEQ 96-well plate was sequenced on a dedicated single-read 150-cycle Illumina NextSeq 550 flow cell. The source study handled its data this way. Because the immunoSEQ output included only junctional sequences and no quality scores, the filtering could not be the same as the filtering used for full-length reads. Sequences were annotated with PyIR, a Python wrapper for IgBLAST v1.9, and V/J genes and CDR3 were assigned using IMGT germline references. Reads were filtered out if the reads had weak V/J assignments (E-value above 1e-6), no CDR3, stop codons, out-of-frame junctions, or ambiguous translated residues. V3J clonotypes were defined as sequences sharing an identical inferred V gene, J gene, and CDR3 amino acid sequence. To compute the percentage overlap between repertoires, the number of shared unique clonotypes was divided by the size of the smaller repertoire. Three approaches were used to assess repertoire richness: RTK rarefaction, the Chao1 estimator, and Recon v2.1 estimates of unobserved clonotypes. For all TCRbeta clonotypes obtained by the gDNA method from a few donors, generation probabilities were computed with OLGA. Held by TCRdb, this immuneACCESS table contains in-frame sequences only and omits some clones. Under half of the omission traces to an unresolved V gene where checked; the cause of the rest is unknown. That table furnishes V, J and clone size, whereas the DNA furnished D and trimming. For this sample the table gives hundreds of thousands of clones, of which around four fifths were detected only once. In total, the top ten clones hold around 1.8% of the sample.

A note on this clone: There is no known antigen for this receptor. No quality values exist for individual bases; no much larger clone is one base distant.

The sequence links TRBV7-3 to TRBJ2-1; no D segment can be confidently identified. Sequencing was done on a sample of memory CD4+ T cells sorted from blood. The sample's cell subset or site label is to be understood as: CD45RA-negative fraction. The receptor was derived from a woman aged 25 to 39 in good health. The DNA sequence is as follows: TGTGCCAGCAGCCACTACACAATCAATGAGCAGTTCTTC. This sequence encodes CASSHYTINEQFF. The full variable domain, completed from the reference TRBV7-3 and TRBJ2-1 proteins outside the CDR3, reads GAGVSQTPSNKVTEKGKYVELRCDPISGHTALYWYRQSLGQGPEFLIYFQGTGAADDSGLPNDRFFAVRPEGSVSTLKIQRTERGDSAVYLCASSHYTINEQFFGPGTRLTVL.